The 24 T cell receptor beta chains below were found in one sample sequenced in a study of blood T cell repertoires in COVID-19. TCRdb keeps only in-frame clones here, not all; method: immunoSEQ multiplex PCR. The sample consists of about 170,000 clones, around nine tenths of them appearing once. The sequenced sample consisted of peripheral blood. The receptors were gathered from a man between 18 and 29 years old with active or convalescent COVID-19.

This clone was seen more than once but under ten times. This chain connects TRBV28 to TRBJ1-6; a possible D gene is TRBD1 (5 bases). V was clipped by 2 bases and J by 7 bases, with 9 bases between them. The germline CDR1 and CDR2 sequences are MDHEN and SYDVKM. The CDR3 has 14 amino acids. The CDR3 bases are TGTGCCAGCAGTTTAGGAGGGGTCAATTCACCCCTCCACTTT. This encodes CASSLGGVNSPLHF.

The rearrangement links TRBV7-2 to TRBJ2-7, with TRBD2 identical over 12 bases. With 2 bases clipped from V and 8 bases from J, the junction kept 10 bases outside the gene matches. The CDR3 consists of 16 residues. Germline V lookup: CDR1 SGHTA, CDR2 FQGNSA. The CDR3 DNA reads TGTGCCAGCAGCTTAAATCGACTAGCGGGAGACCTCAAGCAGTACTTC. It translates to CASSLNRLAGDLKQYF.

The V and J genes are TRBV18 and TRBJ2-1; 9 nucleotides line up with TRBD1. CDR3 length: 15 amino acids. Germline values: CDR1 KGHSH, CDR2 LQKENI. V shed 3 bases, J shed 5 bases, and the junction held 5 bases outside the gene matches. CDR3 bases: TGTGCCAGCTCACCGAGACAGGGGGGACACAATGAGCAGTTCTTC. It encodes CASSPRQGGHNEQFF.

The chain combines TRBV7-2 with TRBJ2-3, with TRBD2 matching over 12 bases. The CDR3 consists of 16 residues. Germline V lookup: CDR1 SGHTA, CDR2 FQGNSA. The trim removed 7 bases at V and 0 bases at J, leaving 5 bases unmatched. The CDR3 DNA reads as TGTGCCAGCACCCGGACTAGCGGGACTAGCACAGATACGCAGTATTTT. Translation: CASTRTSGTSTDTQYF. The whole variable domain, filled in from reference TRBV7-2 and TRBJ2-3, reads GAGVSQSPSNKVTEKGKDVELRCDPISGHTALYWYRQSLGQGLEFLIYFQGNSAPDKSGLPSDRFSAERTGGSVSTLTIQRTQQEDSAVYLCASTRTSGTSTDTQYFGPGTRLTVL.

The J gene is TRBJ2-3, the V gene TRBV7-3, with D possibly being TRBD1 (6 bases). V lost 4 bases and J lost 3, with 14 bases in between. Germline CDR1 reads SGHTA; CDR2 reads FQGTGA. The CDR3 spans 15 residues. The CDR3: CASSSGIGGTDTQYF. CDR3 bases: TGTGCCAGCAGCTCCGGTATAGGGGGAACAGATACGCAGTATTTT.

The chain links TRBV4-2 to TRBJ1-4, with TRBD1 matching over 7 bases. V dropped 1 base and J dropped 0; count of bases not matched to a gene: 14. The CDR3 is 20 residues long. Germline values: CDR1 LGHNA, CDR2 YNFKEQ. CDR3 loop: CASSQVPRTGIQATNEKLFF. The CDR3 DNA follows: TGTGCCAGCAGCCAAGTACCGCGGACAGGTATACAAGCAACTAATGAAAAACTGTTTTTT.

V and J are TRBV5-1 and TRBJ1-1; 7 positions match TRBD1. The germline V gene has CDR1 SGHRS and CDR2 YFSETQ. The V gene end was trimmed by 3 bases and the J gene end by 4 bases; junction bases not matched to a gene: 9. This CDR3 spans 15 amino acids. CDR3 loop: CASSSLTGVSTEAFF. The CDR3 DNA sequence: TGCGCCAGCAGCTCTTTAACAGGGGTATCCACTGAAGCTTTCTTT.

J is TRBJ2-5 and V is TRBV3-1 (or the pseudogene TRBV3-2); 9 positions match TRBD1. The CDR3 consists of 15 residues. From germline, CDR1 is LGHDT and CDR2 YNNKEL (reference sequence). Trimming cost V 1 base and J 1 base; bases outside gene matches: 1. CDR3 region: CASSQVTGGQETQYF. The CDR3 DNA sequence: TGTGCCAGCAGCCAAGTGACAGGGGGCCAAGAGACCCAGTACTTC.

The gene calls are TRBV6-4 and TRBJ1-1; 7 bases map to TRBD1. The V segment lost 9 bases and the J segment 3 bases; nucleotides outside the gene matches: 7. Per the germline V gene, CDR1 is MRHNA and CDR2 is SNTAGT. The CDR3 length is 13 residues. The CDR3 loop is CARRTGDHTEAFF. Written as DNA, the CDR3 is TGTGCCAGAAGAACAGGGGACCACACTGAAGCTTTCTTT.

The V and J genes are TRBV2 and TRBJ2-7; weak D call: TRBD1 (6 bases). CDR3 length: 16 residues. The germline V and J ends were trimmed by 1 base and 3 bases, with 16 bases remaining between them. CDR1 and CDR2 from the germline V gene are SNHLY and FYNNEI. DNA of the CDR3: TGTGCCAGCAGTGAAGGTGGGGGCTCACGGCACTACGAGCAGTACGTC. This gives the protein CASSEGGGSRHYEQYV.

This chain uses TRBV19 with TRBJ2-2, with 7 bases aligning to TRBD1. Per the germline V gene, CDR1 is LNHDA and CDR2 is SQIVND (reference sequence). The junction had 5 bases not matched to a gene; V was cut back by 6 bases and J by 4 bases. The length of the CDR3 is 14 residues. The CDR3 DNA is TGTGCCAGTAGGGGCGACAGGGTCACCGGGGAGCTGTTTTTT. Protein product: CASRGDRVTGELFF.

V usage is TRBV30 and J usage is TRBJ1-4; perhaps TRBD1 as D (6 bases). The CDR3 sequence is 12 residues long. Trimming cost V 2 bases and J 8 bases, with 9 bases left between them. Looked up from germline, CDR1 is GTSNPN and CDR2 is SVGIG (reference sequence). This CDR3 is CAWSYQGEKLFF. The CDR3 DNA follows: TGTGCCTGGAGTTATCAGGGGGAAAAACTGTTTTTT.

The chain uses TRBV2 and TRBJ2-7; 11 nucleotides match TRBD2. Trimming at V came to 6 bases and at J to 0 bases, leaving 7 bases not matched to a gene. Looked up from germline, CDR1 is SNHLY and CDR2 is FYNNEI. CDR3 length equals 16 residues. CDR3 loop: CASRSLAGASSYEQYV. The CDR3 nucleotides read TGTGCCAGCAGGTCACTAGCGGGGGCCAGCTCCTACGAGCAGTACGTC.

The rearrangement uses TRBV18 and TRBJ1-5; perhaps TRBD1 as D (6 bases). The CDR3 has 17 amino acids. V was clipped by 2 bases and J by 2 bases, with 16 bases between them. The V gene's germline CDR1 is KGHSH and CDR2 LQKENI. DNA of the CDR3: TGTGCCAGCTCACCATCGCCAGGGGAATGGGGCAATCAGCCCCAGCATTTT. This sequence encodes CASSPSPGEWGNQPQHF.

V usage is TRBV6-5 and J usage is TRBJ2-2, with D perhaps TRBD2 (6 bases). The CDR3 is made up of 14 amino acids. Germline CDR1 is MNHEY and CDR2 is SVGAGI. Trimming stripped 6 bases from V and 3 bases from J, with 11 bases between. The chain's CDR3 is CASRGGGDTGELFF. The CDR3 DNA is TGTGCCAGCAGGGGAGGAGGGGACACCGGGGAGCTGTTTTTT.

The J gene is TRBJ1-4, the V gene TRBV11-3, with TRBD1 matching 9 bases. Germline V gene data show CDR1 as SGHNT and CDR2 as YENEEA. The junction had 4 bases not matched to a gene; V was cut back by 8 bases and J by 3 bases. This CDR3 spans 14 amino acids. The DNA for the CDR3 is TGTGCCAGCCAGGGACAGGGCTCTAATGAAAAACTGTTTTTT. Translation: CASQGQGSNEKLFF.

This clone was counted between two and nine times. CDR3 in DNA: TGTGCCAGCAGCCAGACGGAGATTTATAGCACTGAAGCTTTCTTT. Protein: CASSQTEIYSTEAFF. The chain is built from TRBV11-2 and TRBJ1-1; unclear D gene. This CDR3 has 15 residues. Trimming took 5 bases from V and 4 from J, leaving 17 bases between them. Germline CDR1 reads SGHAT; CDR2 reads FQNNGV.

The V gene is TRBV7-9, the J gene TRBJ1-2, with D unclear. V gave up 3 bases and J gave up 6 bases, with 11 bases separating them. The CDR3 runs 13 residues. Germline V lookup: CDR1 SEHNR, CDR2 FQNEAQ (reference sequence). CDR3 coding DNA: TGTGCCAGCAGCTTTGCCCCAGGAAATGGCTACACCTTC. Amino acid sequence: CASSFAPGNGYTF.

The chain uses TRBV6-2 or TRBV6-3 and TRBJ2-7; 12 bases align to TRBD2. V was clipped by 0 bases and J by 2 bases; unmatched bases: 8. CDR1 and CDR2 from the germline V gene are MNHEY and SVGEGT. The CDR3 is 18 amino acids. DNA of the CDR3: TGTGCCAGCAGTTACTCCCTCCAGACTAGCGGGAGCCCCTACGAGCAGTACTTC. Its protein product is CASSYSLQTSGSPYEQYF.

CDR3 sequence: CASSIPSVKKAFF. The CDR3 DNA sequence: TGTGCCAGTAGTATTCCCAGCGTGAAGAAAGCTTTCTTT. V is TRBV19 and J is TRBJ1-1; D is ambiguous. Trimming left V 3 bases short and J 9 bases short, with 14 bases between. CDR1 and CDR2 from the germline V gene are LNHDA and SQIVND (reference sequence). The CDR3 covers 13 residues.

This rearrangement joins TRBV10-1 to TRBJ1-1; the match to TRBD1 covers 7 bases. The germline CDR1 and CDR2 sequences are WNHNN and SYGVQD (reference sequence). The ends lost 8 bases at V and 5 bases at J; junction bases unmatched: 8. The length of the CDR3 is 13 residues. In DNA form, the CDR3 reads TGCGCCAGCCGACTTGCAGGGGGGACTGAAGCTTTCTTT. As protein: CASRLAGGTEAFF.

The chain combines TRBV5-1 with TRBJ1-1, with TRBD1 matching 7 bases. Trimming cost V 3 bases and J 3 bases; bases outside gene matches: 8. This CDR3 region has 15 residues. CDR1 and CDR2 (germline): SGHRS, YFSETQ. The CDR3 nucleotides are TGCGCCAGCAGCTCGTCATCGGGACAGTACACTGAAGCTTTCTTT. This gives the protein CASSSSSGQYTEAFF.

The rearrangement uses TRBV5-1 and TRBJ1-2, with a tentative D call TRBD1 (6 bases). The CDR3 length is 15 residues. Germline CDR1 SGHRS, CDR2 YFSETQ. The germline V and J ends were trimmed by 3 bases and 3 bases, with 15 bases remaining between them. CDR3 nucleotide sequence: TGCGCCAGCAGCTGGGGAACAGGGTACGACTATGGCTACACCTTC. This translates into CASSWGTGYDYGYTF.

Here the CDR3 reads CASSELEQGFSLIDQPQHF. In DNA, the CDR3 is TGTGCCAGCAGTGAATTAGAACAGGGCTTCAGTCTTATCGATCAGCCCCAGCATTTT. The rearrangement links TRBV2 to TRBJ1-5; the D gene is possibly TRBD1 (6 bases). Germline V gene sequence: CDR1 SNHLY, CDR2 FYNNEI. The germline V and J ends were trimmed by 2 bases and 5 bases, with 25 bases remaining between them. The CDR3 totals 19 residues.